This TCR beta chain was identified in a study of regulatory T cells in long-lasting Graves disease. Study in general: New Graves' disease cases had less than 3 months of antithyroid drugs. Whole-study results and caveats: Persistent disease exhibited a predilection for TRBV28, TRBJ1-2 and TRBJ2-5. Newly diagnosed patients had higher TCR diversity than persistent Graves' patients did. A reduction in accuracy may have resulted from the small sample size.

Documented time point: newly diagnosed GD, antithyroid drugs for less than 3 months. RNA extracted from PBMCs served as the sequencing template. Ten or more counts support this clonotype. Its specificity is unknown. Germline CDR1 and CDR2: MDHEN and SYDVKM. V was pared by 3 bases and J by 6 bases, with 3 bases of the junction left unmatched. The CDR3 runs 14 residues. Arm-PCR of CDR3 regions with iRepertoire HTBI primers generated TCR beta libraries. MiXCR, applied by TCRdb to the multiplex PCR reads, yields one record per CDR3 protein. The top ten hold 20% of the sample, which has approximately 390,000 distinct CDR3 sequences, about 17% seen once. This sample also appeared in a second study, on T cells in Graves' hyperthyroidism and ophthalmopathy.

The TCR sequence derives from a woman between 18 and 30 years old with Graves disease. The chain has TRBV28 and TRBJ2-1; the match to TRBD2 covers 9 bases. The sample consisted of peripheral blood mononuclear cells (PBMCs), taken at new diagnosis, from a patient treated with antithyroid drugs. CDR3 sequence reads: CASSFPAGGNEQFF. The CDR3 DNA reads TGTGCCAGCAGTTTCCCAGCGGGGGGCAATGAGCAGTTCTTC.